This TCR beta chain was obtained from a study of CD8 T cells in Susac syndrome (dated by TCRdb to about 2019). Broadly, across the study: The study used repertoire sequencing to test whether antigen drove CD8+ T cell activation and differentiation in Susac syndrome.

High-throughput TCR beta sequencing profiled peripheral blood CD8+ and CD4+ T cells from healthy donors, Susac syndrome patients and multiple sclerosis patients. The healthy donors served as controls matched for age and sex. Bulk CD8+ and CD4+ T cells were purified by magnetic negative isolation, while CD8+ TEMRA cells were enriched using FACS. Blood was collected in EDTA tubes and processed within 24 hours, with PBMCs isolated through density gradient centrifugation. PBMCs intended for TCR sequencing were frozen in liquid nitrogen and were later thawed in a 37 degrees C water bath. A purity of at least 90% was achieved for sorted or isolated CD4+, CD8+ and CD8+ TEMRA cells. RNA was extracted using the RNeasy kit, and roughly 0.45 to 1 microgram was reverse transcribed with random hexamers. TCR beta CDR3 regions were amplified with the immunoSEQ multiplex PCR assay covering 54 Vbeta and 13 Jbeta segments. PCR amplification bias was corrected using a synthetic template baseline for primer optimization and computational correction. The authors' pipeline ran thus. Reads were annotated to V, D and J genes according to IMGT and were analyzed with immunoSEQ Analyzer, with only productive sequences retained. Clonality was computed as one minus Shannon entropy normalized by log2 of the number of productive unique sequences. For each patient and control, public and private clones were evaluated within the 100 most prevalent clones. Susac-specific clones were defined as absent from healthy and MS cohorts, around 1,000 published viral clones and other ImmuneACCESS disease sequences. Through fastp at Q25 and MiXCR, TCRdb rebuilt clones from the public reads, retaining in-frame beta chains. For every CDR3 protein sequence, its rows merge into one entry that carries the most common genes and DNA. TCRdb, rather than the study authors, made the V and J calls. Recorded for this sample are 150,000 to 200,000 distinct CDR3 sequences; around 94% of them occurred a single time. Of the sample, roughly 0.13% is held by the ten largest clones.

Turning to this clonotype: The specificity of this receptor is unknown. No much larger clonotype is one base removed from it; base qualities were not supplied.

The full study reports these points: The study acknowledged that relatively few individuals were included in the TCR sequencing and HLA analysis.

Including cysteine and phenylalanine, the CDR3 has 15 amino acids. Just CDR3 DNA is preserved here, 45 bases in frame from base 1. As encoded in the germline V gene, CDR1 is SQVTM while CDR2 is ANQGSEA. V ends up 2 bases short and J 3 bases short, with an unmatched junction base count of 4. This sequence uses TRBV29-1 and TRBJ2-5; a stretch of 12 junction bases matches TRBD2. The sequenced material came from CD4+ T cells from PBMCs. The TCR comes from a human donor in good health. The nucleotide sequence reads TGCAGCGTTGAAACTAGCGGGGGGCGAAAAGAGACCCAGTACTTC. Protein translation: CSVETSGGRKETQYF.